Below, one T cell receptor beta chain is given with its context. Its specificity is not known. The data were obtained in a study of cytomegalovirus exposure and HLA in healthy donors. Trimming took off 2 bases at V and 6 bases at J, with 16 bases between the two ends. CDR1 MNHEY and CDR2 SVGAGI come from the germline V gene. This CDR3 comprises 15 residues. PCR used 60 Vbeta primers and 13 Jbeta primers. The table came from immunoSEQ multiplex PCR; TCRdb's copy has only in-frame clones and leaves some out. The sample contains 65,000 to 80,000 clones, roughly three quarters of which appear only once. General study results and limits: TCR beta V- and J-gene trimming, according to a later analysis, was linked to a missense DCLRE1C variant. Sequences of the TCR beta chain were said to predict the HLA-A and HLA-B alleles of most subjects accurately. The authors listed 164 TCR beta chains as cytomegalovirus-associated.

The chain uses TRBV6-5 and TRBJ2-5; D perhaps matches TRBD1 (7 bases). This receptor was identified in a woman aged 35 to 49 in good health and CMV-seropositive. Sequenced input: PBMCs. In DNA, the CDR3 is TGTGCCAGCAGTTACCTCTCCCAGGGGGGAAAGACCCAGTACTTC. This sequence encodes CASSYLSQGGKTQYF.